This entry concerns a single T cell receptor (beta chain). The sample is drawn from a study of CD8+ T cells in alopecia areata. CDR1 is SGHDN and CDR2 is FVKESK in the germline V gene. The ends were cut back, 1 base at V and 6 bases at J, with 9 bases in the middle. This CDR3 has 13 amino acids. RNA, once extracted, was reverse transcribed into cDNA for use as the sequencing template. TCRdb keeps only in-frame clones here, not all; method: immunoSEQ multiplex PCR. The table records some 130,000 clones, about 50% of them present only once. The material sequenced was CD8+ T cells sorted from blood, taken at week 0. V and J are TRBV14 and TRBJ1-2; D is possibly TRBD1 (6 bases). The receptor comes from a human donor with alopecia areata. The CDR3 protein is CASSQAGVHGYTF. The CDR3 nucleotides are TGTGCCAGCAGCCAAGCAGGGGTCCATGGCTACACCTTC.